This T cell receptor beta chain derives from a study of T cells in Graves' hyperthyroidism and ophthalmopathy. Study at large: Peripheral blood samples were taken at initial diagnosis, prior to any treatment.

Authors of the study amplified TCR beta CDR3 regions from RNA transcripts. HTBI primers were used for first-round RT-PCR of the TCR CDR3. TCRdb ran MiXCR on the multiplex PCR reads and lists one entry per CDR3 protein. The sample shows roughly 740,000 distinct CDR3 sequences, 16% of them seen only once. Uncontrolled infections, other autoimmune diseases, pregnancy or lactation led to exclusion of patients. The CDR3 extends over 13 amino acids. Per germline, CDR1 DFQATT and CDR2 SNEGSKA (reference sequence). Between the trimmed V and J ends, which lost 3 bases and 3 bases, there was a span of 12 bases.

Source material: blood. This chain links TRBV20-1 with TRBJ2-7, with D uncertain. The receptor was isolated from a man between 18 and 29 years old with Graves' hyperthyroidism. For the CDR3, the DNA is TGCAGTGCTAGTATGGCCACGCACTACGAGCAGTACTTC. Its protein product is CSASMATHYEQYF.